These 10 T cell receptor beta chains came from one sample sequenced in a study of CD8+CD57+ T cells in acquired aplastic anemia. Both TCR beta VDJ combination and CDR3 sequence profiling were carried out. Genomic DNA was the template for this profiling. TCRdb processed the reads anew with MiXCR; each CDR3 protein has one entry. The sample has hundreds of thousands of distinct CDR3 sequences; around 30% are singletons. An expansion of CD8+CD57+ cells by flow cytometry had been shown in patients chosen for sequencing. The sample comprised sorted CD4+, CD8+, or CD8+CD57+ T cells (not recorded which) from PBMCs. These receptors all come from a human donor with aplastic anemia.

This clonotype occurred many times. The CDR3 DNA follows: TGCGCCAGCAGCTTGGATTGGTACTCCTACGAGCAGTACTTC. Protein: CASSLDWYSYEQYF. This chain connects TRBV5-1 to TRBJ2-7, with no clear D. The CDR3 is made up of 14 amino acids. Germline V gives CDR1 SGHRS, CDR2 YFSETQ. Trimming shortened V by 0 bases and J by 0 bases, and 7 bases separated the two germline ends.

This clonotype was seen ten or more times. CDR3 in amino acids: CATSRPLRNTEAFF. The CDR3 DNA is TGTGCCACCAGCAGACCTCTCAGGAACACTGAAGCTTTCTTT. The chain links TRBV15 to TRBJ1-1; the D is unclear. V shed 2 bases and J shed 1 base, with 8 bases lying between them. The CDR3 is 14 amino acids. Per the germline V gene, CDR1 is LNHNV and CDR2 is YYDKDF (reference sequence).

Concerning this clonotype: Germline and junction disagree at one end, which may indicate a read error. The V and J genes are TRBV7-2 and TRBJ2-1, with D possibly TRBD2 on 5 matching bases. The CDR3 spans 14 residues. Germline V gene data show CDR1 as SGHTA and CDR2 as FQGNSA. CDR3 nucleotide sequence: TGTGCCAGCAGCTTAGCGGCAGACTACGATGAGCAGTTCTTC. The encoded protein is CASSLAADYDEQFF.

This chain joins TRBV27 and TRBJ1-5; a weak D match, TRBD1 (6 bases). The CDR3 is made up of 15 amino acids. Germline loops: CDR1 MNHEY, CDR2 SMNVEV (reference sequence). V lost 11 bases and J 4 bases, leaving 21 bases between the germline ends. CDR3: CARKEGGAGNQPQHF. CDR3 coding DNA: TGTGCCCGCAAGGAGGGGGGGGCTGGAAATCAGCCCCAGCATTTT.

Only a few counts were recorded for this clonotype. The V call is TRBV11-1, the J call TRBJ2-1; D perhaps matches TRBD1 (6 bases). V was trimmed by 5 bases and J by 7 bases, leaving 15 bases between them. Germline-derived CDR1 and CDR2 are SGHAT and FQDESV (reference sequence). CDR3 length: 14 amino acids. The CDR3 nucleotides are TGTGCCAGCAGCCAAGTGAACAGGGTGAATGAGCAGTTCTTC. It codes for CASSQVNRVNEQFF.

This clonotype occurred a few times. The J gene is TRBJ1-1, the V gene TRBV5-1, with 10 bases that match TRBD1. CDR3 length: 16 residues. With 1 base clipped from V and 3 bases from J, the junction kept 6 bases outside the gene matches. The germline CDR1 and CDR2 sequences are SGHRS and YFSETQ. The CDR3 DNA follows: TGCGCCAGCAGCTTGATGAGGACAGGGGGGGACACTGAAGCTTTCTTT. Amino acid sequence: CASSLMRTGGDTEAFF.

This rearrangement joins TRBV10-3 to TRBJ2-3, with TRBD1 identical over 9 bases. Trimming at V came to 6 bases and at J to 2 bases, leaving 6 bases not matched to a gene. Germline loops: CDR1 ENHRY, CDR2 SYGVKD. The CDR3 is 15 residues long. The CDR3 DNA reads as TGTGCCATCAGGGGGGGACAGGGTTACACAGATACGCAGTATTTT. This encodes CAIRGGQGYTDTQYF.

This clonotype has ten or more counts. V and J are TRBV19 and TRBJ2-1, with D tentatively TRBD2 (6 bases). Germline assignment: CDR1 LNHDA and CDR2 SQIVND (reference sequence). V lost 3 bases, J lost 6 bases, and 9 bases lay in between. The CDR3 length is 13 residues. CDR3 DNA sequence: TGTGCCAGTAGTATCGACGGGGGCAATGAGCAGTTCTTC. Protein: CASSIDGGNEQFF.

In its sample, this clonotype was seen a few times. The gene calls are TRBV13 and TRBJ1-6, with 7 positions matching TRBD1. Germline V gives CDR1 PRHDT, CDR2 FYEKMQ (reference sequence). Unmatched junction bases numbered 4, after V lost 0 bases and J lost 5 bases. The CDR3 is made up of 16 amino acids. CDR3 amino acids: CASSLGWQGDNSPLHF. CDR3 sequence (DNA): TGTGCCAGCAGCTTAGGTTGGCAGGGGGATAATTCACCCCTCCACTTT.

The chain combines TRBV5-4 with TRBJ2-7; D remains ambiguous. Between the trimmed V and J ends, which lost 5 bases and 5 bases, there was a span of 14 bases. The CDR3 length is 13 residues. Germline V lookup: CDR1 SGHNT, CDR2 YYREEE (reference sequence). CDR3 residues: CASRSPDVDEQYF. The CDR3 DNA sequence: TGTGCCAGCAGATCCCCCGATGTGGACGAGCAGTACTTC.